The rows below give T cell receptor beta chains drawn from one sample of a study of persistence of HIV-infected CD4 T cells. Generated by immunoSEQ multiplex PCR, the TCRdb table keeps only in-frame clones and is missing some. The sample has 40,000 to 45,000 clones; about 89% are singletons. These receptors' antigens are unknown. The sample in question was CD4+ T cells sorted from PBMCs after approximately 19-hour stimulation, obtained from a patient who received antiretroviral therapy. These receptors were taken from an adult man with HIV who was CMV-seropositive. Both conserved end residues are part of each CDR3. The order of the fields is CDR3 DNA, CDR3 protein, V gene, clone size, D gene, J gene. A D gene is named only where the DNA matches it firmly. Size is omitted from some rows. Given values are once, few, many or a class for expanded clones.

TGTGCCAGTAAAGAGCGGGGACGCACAGATACGCAGTATTTT CASKERGRTDTQYF TRBV19 few TRBD2 TRBJ2-3
TGTGCCAGCTCACCACCAGGCAGAACGAACACCGGGGAGCTGTTTTTT CASSPPGRTNTGELFF TRBV18 . . TRBJ2-2
TGCGCCAGCAGCCTGGGGGACAGGGAAACCTACGAGCAGTACTTC CASSLGDRETYEQYF TRBV5-1 . TRBD1 TRBJ2-7
TGTGCCAGCAGCTTAGATGGGACTCAGGGGACCTACGAGCAGTACTTC CASSLDGTQGTYEQYF TRBV11-3 . . TRBJ2-7
TGTGCCAGCAGTGGACAGAAGAACACTGAAGCTTTCTTT CASSGQKNTEAFF TRBV2 . . TRBJ1-1
TGTGCCAGCAGCGAGGTAGTGACTGAAGCTTTCTTT CASSEVVTEAFF TRBV9 . . TRBJ1-1
TGTGCCAGTAGGCGGGGTATGGATTCACCCCTCCACTTT CASRRGMDSPLHF TRBV19 . . TRBJ1-6
TGTGCCAGTAGGGCTAGCGGGGGCAGCTCCTACGAGCAGTACTTC CASRASGGSSYEQYF TRBV19 few TRBD2 TRBJ2-7
TGCGCCAGCAGTTCGGGCGGGCGAAGAAACACCATATATTTT CASSSGGRRNTIYF TRBV5-1 . . TRBJ1-3
TGTGCCACCAGTGACAGAGGCAGGCAGCCCCAGCATTTT CATSDRGRQPQHF TRBV24-1 . . TRBJ1-5
TGTGCCAGCAGCGTTTACCCGGGACAGGCGAACACCATATATTTT CASSVYPGQANTIYF TRBV9 . TRBD1 TRBJ1-3
TGTGCCACCCGTAGGGGTAGGGGGAATCAGCCCCAGCATTTT CATRRGRGNQPQHF TRBV19 . . TRBJ1-5
TGTGCCAGCAGTTTATCGAGACTAGCGGGGGCCCCTAGAGAGCAGTACTTC CASSLSRLAGAPREQYF TRBV27 . TRBD2 TRBJ2-7
TGTGCCAGTAGTAAGACTAGCGGGGGGGCGACGCAGTATTTT CASSKTSGGATQYF TRBV19 . TRBD2 TRBJ2-3
TGTGCCAGTACGGGGGTCCGGTCTGGGGCCAACGTCCTGACTTTC CASTGVRSGANVLTF TRBV19 few . TRBJ2-6
TGTGCCAGCAGCCCGGCCCCCAGGGGAAGATCACCCCTCCACTTT CASSPAPRGRSPLHF TRBV3-1/TRBV3-2 few . TRBJ1-6
TGCGCCAGCAGCCGTCTGGGAGCAACTAATGAAAAACTGTTTTTT CASSRLGATNEKLFF TRBV5-1 once . TRBJ1-4
TGTGCCAGTAGTATAGATCGGCCGGATAATTCACCCCTCCACTTT CASSIDRPDNSPLHF TRBV19 . . TRBJ1-6
TGCGCCAGCAGCCTCCGAGACAGGAACTACGAGCAGTACTTC CASSLRDRNYEQYF TRBV4-1 . . TRBJ2-7
TGTGCCAGCAGGTGGGACAGGAGAACTTCACCCCTCCACTTT CASRWDRRTSPLHF TRBV6-5 . TRBD1 TRBJ1-6
TGCGCCAGCAGTGAAGGGACGGTGAACACTGAAGCTTTCTTT CASSEGTVNTEAFF TRBV5-1 . . TRBJ1-1
TGTGCCAGCAGCCTCTCAGGGTCCAATCAGCCCCAGCATTTT CASSLSGSNQPQHF TRBV14 few . TRBJ1-5
TGTGCCAGCAGCGTAGAGGGACAGTCATCCCGCGGCTACACCTTC CASSVEGQSSRGYTF TRBV9 few TRBD1 TRBJ1-2
TGTGCCAGCAGTTTAGTTGGGACAGGGGAGGGTTACACAGATACGCAGTATTTT CASSLVGTGEGYTDTQYF TRBV28 . TRBD1 TRBJ2-3
TGTGCCAGCAGGCCCGGGACAGGGGTCACCGGGGAGCTGTTTTTT CASRPGTGVTGELFF TRBV2 . TRBD1 TRBJ2-2
TGTGCCAGCAGTGAAGCTCTAGCAGCCCGTAGCTATGAGCAGTTCTTC CASSEALAARSYEQFF TRBV2 . . TRBJ2-1
TGTGCCAGCAGCTTTCTAGCGGGGGGATACTACAATGAGCAGTTCTTC CASSFLAGGYYNEQFF TRBV11-2 . TRBD2 TRBJ2-1
TGTGCCAGCAGCCGGGGCGGGGATCACGACGAGCAGTACTTC CASSRGGDHDEQYF TRBV7-9 once . TRBJ2-7
TGTGCCTGGAGGTCGGTGGGTGGCTACACCTTC CAWRSVGGYTF TRBV30 . . TRBJ1-2
TGTGCCAGCTCACCAGGCAACATAGCGGGGGGAACAGATACGCAGTATTTT CASSPGNIAGGTDTQYF TRBV18 . TRBD2 TRBJ2-3
TGTGCCAGCAGTCGGACAGGGACAGATCAGCCCCAGCATTTT CASSRTGTDQPQHF TRBV6-1 few TRBD1 TRBJ1-5
TGTGCCAGCAGCTTGGACAGTAGCAATCAGCCCCAGCATTTT CASSLDSSNQPQHF TRBV5-5 . . TRBJ1-5
TGTGCCAGCAGTGAAGGACGGGATTCACCCCTCCACTTT CASSEGRDSPLHF TRBV6-1 . . TRBJ1-6
TGTGCCAGCAGTCCCCGGGACAGGGCCTACGAGCAGTACTTC CASSPRDRAYEQYF TRBV5-5 . TRBD1 TRBJ2-7
TGTGCCAGCAGCACGGGACAGTCTGGAAACACCATATATTTT CASSTGQSGNTIYF TRBV6-1 once TRBD1 TRBJ1-3
TGTGCCACCAGTGACCGACAAACTAGCAACAATGAGCAGTTCTTC CATSDRQTSNNEQFF TRBV24-1 . . TRBJ2-1
TGTGCCAGCAGTTCCTTAGGTGCTGAAGCTTTCTTT CASSSLGAEAFF TRBV12-3/TRBV12-4 . . TRBJ1-1
TGTGCCAGCAGTTACTCGCGCTCTGAGGGAGATGGCTACACCTTC CASSYSRSEGDGYTF TRBV6-6 . . TRBJ1-2
TGTGCCAGCACATCCCGGACAGGGAACTACGAGCAGTACTTC CASTSRTGNYEQYF TRBV7-2 . TRBD1 TRBJ2-7
TGTGCCAGCTCCCCGAAACAGGTTTATGGCTACACCTTC CASSPKQVYGYTF TRBV18 . . TRBJ1-2
TGTGCCAGCAGTTCCGTAGGATCCGGCCGCGAGGGCTACACCTTC CASSSVGSGREGYTF TRBV28 . . TRBJ1-2
TGTGCCAGTAGTACCCCAGCAGGCGAGGGAGGCTACACCTTC CASSTPAGEGGYTF TRBV19 few . TRBJ1-2
TGTGCCACCAGCAGAGGACAGGGAACTAATGAAAAACTGTTTTTT CATSRGQGTNEKLFF TRBV15 . TRBD1 TRBJ1-4
TGCGCCAGCAGTGAGTCGATCGGGGGGACCACTGAAGCTTTCTTT CASSESIGGTTEAFF TRBV10-1 . . TRBJ1-1
TGTGCCAGCTCGCCCACCAGGGAAGGCAATCAGCCCCAGCATTTT CASSPTREGNQPQHF TRBV18 . . TRBJ1-5
TGTGCCAGCTCACCAAACAGGGGGTCCTACAATGAGCAGTTCTTC CASSPNRGSYNEQFF TRBV18 . TRBD1 TRBJ2-1
TGCGCCAGCAGCTCCGGGCGTAGCACAGATACGCAGTATTTT CASSSGRSTDTQYF TRBV5-1 . . TRBJ2-3
TGTGCCAGCAGTGAGCCGACAGGATTAGAGAATGAAAAACTGTTTTTT CASSEPTGLENEKLFF TRBV6-1 . . TRBJ1-4
TGTGCCAGCAAGCCGGGCAGATCAACTAATGAAAAACTGTTTTTT CASKPGRSTNEKLFF TRBV5-4 . . TRBJ1-4
TGCAGTGCTTCAACGACGGAGACCCAGTACTTC CSASTTETQYF TRBV20-1 . . TRBJ2-5
TGTGCCAGCAGTTCCCGAGGGGGGGGGCTTGTAGATACGCAGTATTTT CASSSRGGGLVDTQYF TRBV27 . . TRBJ2-3
TGTGCCAGCAGCCTCTGGACTAGCGGGGGGGTTAAAGATACGCAGTATTTT CASSLWTSGGVKDTQYF TRBV7-8 . TRBD2 TRBJ2-3